These T cell receptor beta chains were read from a single sample in a study of tumor-infiltrating lymphocytes in oesophageal squamous cell carcinoma. TCRdb called the PCR reads again in MiXCR, with one record for every CDR3 protein. The sample has around 12,000 distinct CDR3 sequences, around 50% seen once. Sequencing was carried out using esophageal tumor tissue. These receptors came from a female donor with esophageal squamous cell carcinoma. CDR3s include the opening cysteine and the closing phenylalanine or tryptophan. A D gene is named only where the DNA matches it firmly. The size of a clone is reported for some rows only, either as once, few or many, or as a class for expanded clones.

D: NA
J: TRBJ2-7
V: TRBV6-5
size: NA
CDR3: CASSYAGVEQYF
DNA: TGTGCCAGCAGTTACGCAGGGGTCGAGCAGTACTTC

D: NA
J: TRBJ2-2
V: TRBV20-1
size: many
CDR3: CSARDWRTNTGELFF
DNA: TGCAGTGCTAGAGATTGGAGAACGAACACCGGGGAGCTGTTTTTT

D: TRBD2
J: TRBJ2-3
V: TRBV6-2/TRBV6-3
size: NA
CDR3: CASSELAGGVEDTQYF
DNA: TGTGCCAGCAGTGAATTAGCGGGAGGGGTGGAAGATACGCAGTATTTT

D: TRBD1
J: TRBJ2-1
V: TRBV7-3
size: few
CDR3: CASSSTGGPYNEQFF
DNA: TGTGCCAGCAGCTCGACAGGGGGCCCCTACAATGAGCAGTTCTTC

D: NA
J: TRBJ2-1
V: TRBV7-9
size: NA
CDR3: CASSLINEQFF
DNA: TGTGCCAGCAGCTTAATCAATGAGCAGTTCTTC

D: NA
J: TRBJ1-1
V: TRBV28
size: NA
CDR3: CASSLFPQGSGSTEAFF
DNA: TGTGCCAGCAGTTTATTCCCCCAGGGGTCGGGGAGCACTGAAGCTTTCTTT

D: TRBD2
J: TRBJ2-5
V: TRBV12-3/TRBV12-4
size: NA
CDR3: CASSFWGGQETQYF
DNA: TGTGCCAGCAGTTTTTGGGGGGGCCAAGAGACCCAGTACTTC

D: NA
J: TRBJ1-3
V: TRBV5-1
size: many
CDR3: CASSSGEGANTIYF
DNA: TGCGCCAGCAGCTCTGGGGAGGGCGCAAACACCATATATTTT

D: NA
J: TRBJ2-7
V: TRBV7-3
size: NA
CDR3: CASSLSDVGGYEQYF
DNA: TGTGCCAGCAGCTTAAGTGATGTAGGCGGCTACGAGCAGTACTTC

D: NA
J: TRBJ1-1
V: TRBV12-3/TRBV12-4
size: many
CDR3: CASSFGRGEAFF
DNA: TGTGCCAGCAGTTTTGGGCGGGGGGAAGCTTTCTTT

D: NA
J: TRBJ2-7
V: TRBV11-2
size: NA
CDR3: CASSQTLSNPLNEQYF
DNA: TGTGCCAGCAGCCAGACCCTGTCGAACCCTTTGAACGAGCAGTACTTC

D: TRBD2
J: TRBJ2-1
V: TRBV7-6
size: NA
CDR3: CASRLSGRYNEQFF
DNA: TGTGCCAGCAGACTTAGCGGGAGGTACAATGAGCAGTTCTTC

D: NA
J: TRBJ2-7
V: TRBV12-3/TRBV12-4
size: few
CDR3: CASSFVPSDEQYF
DNA: TGTGCCAGCAGTTTTGTCCCGAGTGACGAGCAGTACTTC

D: TRBD1
J: TRBJ1-2
V: TRBV6-1
size: medium-sized
CDR3: CASSSQGGSNGYTF
DNA: TGTGCCAGCAGTTCGCAGGGGGGTTCTAATGGCTACACCTTC

D: NA
J: TRBJ1-2
V: TRBV27
size: many
CDR3: CASSLSEGSGYGYTF
DNA: TGTGCCAGCAGTTTATCGGAGGGGTCCGGCTATGGCTACACCTTC

D: TRBD1
J: TRBJ2-1
V: TRBV6-6
size: NA
CDR3: CASSLTGGGAEQFF
DNA: TGTGCCAGCAGTCTGACAGGGGGGGGAGCTGAGCAGTTCTTC

D: NA
J: TRBJ1-4
V: TRBV6-6
size: NA
CDR3: CASREGQNEKLFF
DNA: TGTGCCAGCAGAGAGGGGCAGAATGAAAAACTGTTTTTT

D: TRBD2
J: TRBJ2-1
V: TRBV7-2
size: NA
CDR3: CASSFRGGSYNEQFF
DNA: TGTGCCAGCAGCTTTCGCGGGGGTTCCTACAATGAGCAGTTCTTC

D: NA
J: TRBJ2-1
V: TRBV6-1
size: NA
CDR3: CASSEPWRKNEQFF
DNA: TGTGCCAGCAGTGAACCCTGGCGTAAGAATGAGCAGTTCTTC

D: TRBD1
J: TRBJ2-7
V: TRBV7-6
size: NA
CDR3: CASSRRGTQGEQYF
DNA: TGTGCCAGCAGCCGCAGGGGGACCCAGGGCGAGCAGTACTTC

D: NA
J: TRBJ2-3
V: TRBV7-2
size: NA
CDR3: CASSGATDTQYF
DNA: TGTGCCAGCAGCGGGGCGACAGATACGCAGTATTTT

D: NA
J: TRBJ2-7
V: TRBV6-6
size: NA
CDR3: CASTGRGNYEQYF
DNA: TGTGCCAGCACCGGGAGAGGGAACTACGAGCAGTACTTC

D: TRBD1
J: TRBJ2-1
V: TRBV7-9
size: NA
CDR3: CASRGQGAREGNEQFF
DNA: TGTGCCAGCAGGGGACAGGGGGCGCGGGAGGGGAATGAGCAGTTCTTC

D: NA
J: TRBJ2-5
V: TRBV20-1
size: NA
CDR3: CSAYRVNPETQYF
DNA: TGCAGTGCCTACAGGGTAAATCCAGAGACCCAGTACTTC

D: TRBD1
J: TRBJ2-2
V: TRBV10-3
size: NA
CDR3: CAISEAGGGFNTGELFF
DNA: TGTGCCATCAGTGAGGCAGGGGGCGGGTTTAACACCGGGGAGCTGTTTTTT

D: NA
J: TRBJ2-1
V: TRBV7-6
size: once
CDR3: CASSLLESYNEQFF
DNA: TGTGCCAGCAGCTTACTAGAATCCTACAATGAGCAGTTCTTC

D: TRBD2
J: TRBJ2-3
V: TRBV7-9
size: few
CDR3: CASSPASGSITDTQYF
DNA: TGTGCCAGCAGCCCAGCTAGCGGGAGTATCACAGATACGCAGTATTTT

D: TRBD2
J: TRBJ2-7
V: TRBV7-8
size: NA
CDR3: CASSPRREPRYEQYF
DNA: TGTGCCAGCAGCCCCCGGCGGGAGCCCCGCTACGAGCAGTACTTC

D: TRBD1
J: TRBJ1-4
V: TRBV11-2
size: NA
CDR3: CASSLGTGVEKLFF
DNA: TGTGCCAGCAGCTTAGGGACAGGGGTTGAAAAACTGTTTTTT

D: NA
J: TRBJ2-5
V: TRBV10-1
size: NA
CDR3: CASSDEGGETQYF
DNA: TGCGCCAGCAGTGACGAGGGCGGAGAGACCCAGTACTTC

D: NA
J: TRBJ2-1
V: TRBV7-6
size: NA
CDR3: CASSLVPIADEQFF
DNA: TGTGCCAGCAGCTTAGTCCCTATAGCAGATGAGCAGTTCTTC

D: NA
J: TRBJ2-1
V: TRBV11-2
size: NA
CDR3: CASSLELANEQFF
DNA: TGTGCCAGCAGCTTAGAACTAGCAAATGAGCAGTTCTTC

D: NA
J: TRBJ2-3
V: TRBV11-2
size: NA
CDR3: CASSLRRVADTQYF
DNA: TGTGCCAGCAGCTTAAGGCGGGTGGCAGATACGCAGTATTTT

D: NA
J: TRBJ2-1
V: TRBV7-2
size: NA
CDR3: CASSHTSGSTYNEQFF
DNA: TGTGCCAGCAGCCACACTTCCGGGTCCACCTACAATGAGCAGTTCTTC

D: NA
J: TRBJ2-1
V: TRBV11-3
size: NA
CDR3: CASSFSRNNEQFF
DNA: TGTGCCAGCAGCTTCAGCAGGAACAATGAGCAGTTCTTC

D: NA
J: TRBJ2-1
V: TRBV7-8
size: few
CDR3: CASSSREESEQFF
DNA: TGTGCCAGCAGCAGCAGGGAGGAAAGCGAGCAGTTCTTC

D: TRBD2
J: TRBJ2-3
V: TRBV6-2/TRBV6-3
size: NA
CDR3: CASSDVAGGFTDTQYF
DNA: TGTGCCAGCAGTGATGTAGCGGGAGGGTTCACAGATACGCAGTATTTT

D: TRBD1
J: TRBJ2-7
V: TRBV9
size: many
CDR3: CASSPEGGQGKYF
DNA: TGTGCCAGCAGCCCAGAGGGGGGACAGGGTAAGTACTTC

D: TRBD1
J: TRBJ2-7
V: TRBV9
size: many
CDR3: CASSVVPGGYEQYF
DNA: TGTGCCAGCAGCGTAGTTCCAGGGGGCTACGAGCAGTACTTC

D: TRBD1
J: TRBJ2-2
V: TRBV11-2
size: NA
CDR3: CASTSLGQGDPTGELFF
DNA: TGTGCCAGCACCAGTCTAGGACAGGGGGACCCCACCGGGGAGCTGTTTTTT

D: TRBD1
J: TRBJ2-5
V: TRBV7-8
size: NA
CDR3: CASSRTGGGPEVGETQYF
DNA: TGTGCCAGCAGCCGAACAGGGGGCGGACCAGAAGTAGGAGAGACCCAGTACTTC

D: NA
J: TRBJ2-5
V: TRBV7-2
size: NA
CDR3: CASSPLGAWGETQYF
DNA: TGTGCCAGCAGCCCCCTAGGGGCCTGGGGAGAGACCCAGTACTTC

D: NA
J: TRBJ2-1
V: TRBV7-6
size: few
CDR3: CASSLMEGPYNEQFF
DNA: TGTGCCAGCAGCTTAATGGAGGGGCCCTACAATGAGCAGTTCTTC

D: NA
J: TRBJ2-7
V: TRBV28
size: few
CDR3: CASSFLGGYEQYF
DNA: TGTGCCAGCAGTTTCTTGGGGGGCTACGAGCAGTACTTC

D: NA
J: TRBJ1-1
V: TRBV18
size: many
CDR3: CASSPKGNTEAFF
DNA: TGTGCCAGCTCACCAAAGGGGAACACTGAAGCTTTCTTT

D: NA
J: TRBJ1-5
V: TRBV28
size: medium-sized
CDR3: CATRGVGQPQHF
DNA: TGTGCCACCAGGGGCGTGGGTCAGCCCCAGCATTTT

D: TRBD1
J: TRBJ2-1
V: TRBV27
size: medium-sized
CDR3: CASSLGGQAFYNEQFF
DNA: TGTGCCAGCAGCCTAGGAGGACAGGCGTTCTACAATGAGCAGTTCTTC

D: NA
J: TRBJ1-3
V: TRBV12-5
size: NA
CDR3: CASPQYSGNTIYF
DNA: TGTGCTAGCCCTCAGTACTCTGGAAACACCATATATTTT

D: NA
J: TRBJ2-7
V: TRBV7-2
size: NA
CDR3: CASSLSLERRHEQYF
DNA: TGTGCCAGCAGCTTATCACTAGAGCGGCGGCATGAGCAGTACTTC

D: NA
J: TRBJ2-7
V: TRBV5-6
size: NA
CDR3: CASSSGTYRFVQYF
DNA: TGTGCCAGCAGCTCCGGGACGTACCGTTTCGTGCAGTACTTC

D: TRBD1
J: TRBJ1-5
V: TRBV6-5
size: NA
CDR3: CASSPGQGYQPQHF
DNA: TGTGCCAGCAGTCCGGGACAGGGGTATCAGCCCCAGCATTTT

D: TRBD1
J: TRBJ2-7
V: TRBV28
size: NA
CDR3: CASRQGTRNEQYF
DNA: TGTGCCAGCAGACAGGGGACGAGGAACGAGCAGTACTTC

D: TRBD2
J: TRBJ2-5
V: TRBV7-2
size: NA
CDR3: CASSPQAGGRQETQYF
DNA: TGTGCCAGCAGCCCCCAAGCGGGGGGGCGACAGGAGACCCAGTACTTC

D: TRBD2
J: TRBJ2-5
V: TRBV7-9
size: NA
CDR3: CASSLSLWTSGANKETQYF
DNA: TGTGCCAGCAGCTTAAGTTTATGGACTAGCGGGGCGAACAAAGAGACCCAGTACTTC